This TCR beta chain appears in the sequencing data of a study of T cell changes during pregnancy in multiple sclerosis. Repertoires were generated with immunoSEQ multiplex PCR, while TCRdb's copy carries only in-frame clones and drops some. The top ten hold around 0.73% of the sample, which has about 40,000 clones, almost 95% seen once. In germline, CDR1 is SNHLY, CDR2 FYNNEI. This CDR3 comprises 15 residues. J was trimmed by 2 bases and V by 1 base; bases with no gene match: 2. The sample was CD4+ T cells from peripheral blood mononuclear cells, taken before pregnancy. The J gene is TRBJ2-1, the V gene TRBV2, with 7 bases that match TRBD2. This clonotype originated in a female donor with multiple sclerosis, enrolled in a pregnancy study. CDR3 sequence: CASSEGLAAYNEQFF. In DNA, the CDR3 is TGTGCCAGCAGTGAAGGGCTAGCGGCCTACAATGAGCAGTTCTTC.